This TCR beta chain was documented in a study of human T cells and chemical hapten exposure. General study findings and limits: TCRs exceeding 1 in 1000 frequency stayed unchanged with DPC sensitization.

Total RNA extraction was carried out from unfractionated whole blood. This clonotype turned up a few times. Its specificity is unknown. One entry per CDR3 protein, called by TCRdb with MiXCR from the 5' RACE reads. The sample includes 110,000 or so distinct CDR3 sequences, roughly 19% seen only once; the top ten take 2.8%. The germline V gene has CDR1 MDHEN and CDR2 SYDVKM. CDR3 length: 16 amino acids. J gave up 0 bases and V 6 bases, and 7 bases lay outside the gene matches. The rearrangement uses TRBV28 and TRBJ1-4, with TRBD1 identical over 7 bases. The TCR was taken from a human donor in good health. CDR3 residues: CASRNRGPATNEKLFF. CDR3 DNA: TGTGCCAGCAGAAACAGGGGCCCTGCAACTAATGAAAAACTGTTTTTT.